This T cell receptor beta chain was sequenced in a study of OX40 agonist ivuxolimab in advanced cancers. About the investigation overall: Ivuxolimab was a fully human IgG2 agonistic monoclonal antibody targeting the costimulatory receptor OX40 (CD134). The paper reports the monotherapy dose-escalation portion (N of about 56 patients) of the phase I ivuxolimab trial. The dose-escalation cohort was about 83% male with a mean age of about 60 years, ranging from roughly 23 to 79. Intravenous ivuxolimab was administered to patients every 2 weeks at six dose levels: 0.01, 0.1, 0.3, 1.5, 3 and 10 mg/kg. Three dose-escalation patients achieved partial responses, one with hepatocellular carcinoma and two with cutaneous melanoma. The point of sequencing TCRbeta in the periphery was to test whether ivuxolimab changed TCR sequence diversity and drove clonal T-cell expansion. Patients were allowed to have had prior anti-PD-1, anti-PD-L1 or anti-CTLA-4 therapy, and roughly 40% of the dose-escalation patients had been treated with checkpoint inhibitors. Among the approximately 54 dose-escalation patients, about 19 had hepatocellular carcinoma, about 15 melanoma, 9 renal cell carcinoma and 9 head and neck cancer.

Genomic DNA was extracted from sorted cells for sequencing of the TCRbeta CDR3 region. The immunoSEQ Assay was used for sequencing of TCRbeta CDR3 regions. TCRdb provides this immuneACCESS table in a form limited to in-frame rearrangements. Some clones are lacking; in checked studies, under half of them reflect an unresolved V gene, and why the rest are absent is not known. Here the sample has about 58,000 clones; 75% to 90% occur a single time. Clones ranked in the top ten supply approximately 3.1% of the sample. Beyond this particular receptor, the publication reports: After ivuxolimab, more expanded clones were found on average in CD8+ T cells than in CD4+ T cells. Antigen specificity was not determined for the clonally expanded peripheral T cells. Low levels of normalized T-cell clonal expansion were also seen in some nonresponding patients. Clonal expansion of both CD4+ and CD8+ blood T cells was observed from baseline to week 6 at doses 0.1 to 3.0 mg/kg. In the 0.1-3.0 mg/kg groups, partial responders were among the patients with the lowest normalized peripheral clonal expansion, particularly in CD8+ T cells.

The cysteine opens and the phenylalanine closes a CDR3 of 16 amino acids. The sequence is cut down to CDR3 DNA, 48 bases in frame from base 1. Compared with germline, V lacks 0 bases and J lacks 4 bases; bases without a gene match: 3. Sequences SGHRS (CDR1) and YFSETQ (CDR2) are obtained from the germline V gene. A word on this clone: Its antigen specificity is not known. No base-level quality is on record; no much larger clone is a single base apart.

The trial excluded patients who had a history of autoimmune disease or were on systemic immunosuppression. Peripheral blood for TCR sequencing was collected from all dose cohorts at baseline, on cycle 4 day 1, and on cycle 7 day 1. Samples came from an open-label, multicenter, first-in-human phase I dose-escalation trial of ivuxolimab. The trial enrolled adults with locally advanced or metastatic head and neck squamous cell, hepatocellular, melanoma or renal cell carcinoma. Before TCR sequencing, CD4+ and CD8+ T cells were separately sorted from peripheral blood. This TCR was sampled from an adult with an advanced solid tumor such as melanoma, head and neck, liver or kidney cancer. The source was CD4+ or CD8+ T cells sorted from blood, collected in a trial of the OX40 agonist ivuxolimab. This receptor chain uses TRBV5-1 and TRBJ2-6; 8 bases in the junction line up with TRBD1. The nucleotides are TGCGCCAGCAGCTTGGGGACAGGGACCGGGGCCAACGTCCTGACTTTC. Its translation is CASSLGTGTGANVLTF.